This is a list of T cell receptor beta chains from one sample in a study of shared clonotypes between healthy human individuals. Here immunoSEQ multiplex PCR was the method, and the copy in TCRdb shows in-frame clones only, minus some. This sample has about half a million clones, with about 78% found just once. The sequenced sample was PBMCs. The receptors originated from a woman between 35 and 50 years old in good health. Some clones in this sample may be carry-over from other donors' samples. CDR3s include the opening cysteine and the closing phenylalanine or tryptophan. Each record gives: V gene, clone size, J gene, D gene, CDR3 protein, CDR3 DNA. A D gene is named only where the DNA matches it firmly. A clone size is listed for some rows: how often the clone was seen (once, few, many), or a class if it is expanded.

V: TRBV7-3; size: NA; J: TRBJ2-2; D: NA; CDR3: CASSLWGGNTGELFF; DNA: TGTGCCAGCAGCTTATGGGGAGGAAACACCGGGGAGCTGTTTTTT
V: TRBV10-1; size: NA; J: TRBJ2-2; D: NA; CDR3: CARIMGRNTGELFF; DNA: TGCGCCAGAATAATGGGGCGGAACACCGGGGAGCTGTTTTTT
V: TRBV4-2; size: NA; J: TRBJ2-7; D: NA; CDR3: CASSQRANYEQYF; DNA: TGTGCCAGCAGCCAAAGGGCCAACTACGAGCAGTACTTC
V: TRBV11-1; size: once; J: TRBJ2-5; D: TRBD1; CDR3: CASSFPRGRVSLEETQYF; DNA: TGTGCCAGCAGCTTCCCCAGGGGGCGCGTGAGTTTAGAAGAGACCCAGTACTTC
V: TRBV7-9; size: NA; J: TRBJ2-1; D: NA; CDR3: CASLGGGNEQFF; DNA: TGTGCCAGCCTAGGCGGCGGCAATGAGCAGTTCTTC
V: TRBV27; size: NA; J: TRBJ2-3; D: TRBD1; CDR3: CASTRWGQGYAPSTDTQYF; DNA: TGTGCCAGCACCCGTTGGGGACAGGGTTACGCCCCTAGCACAGATACGCAGTATTTT
V: TRBV6-6; size: NA; J: TRBJ2-1; D: TRBD2; CDR3: CASSSGTSVAEQFF; DNA: TGTGCCAGCAGTTCCGGGACTAGCGTCGCTGAGCAGTTCTTC
V: TRBV4-3; size: many; J: TRBJ2-1; D: NA; CDR3: CASSQDHETYNEQFF; DNA: TGCGCCAGCAGCCAAGATCACGAGACCTACAATGAGCAGTTCTTC
V: TRBV9; size: few; J: TRBJ2-1; D: TRBD2; CDR3: CASSGRVAGGNEQFF; DNA: TGTGCCAGCAGCGGGAGAGTAGCGGGAGGTAATGAGCAGTTCTTC
V: TRBV11-2; size: NA; J: TRBJ2-3; D: TRBD2; CDR3: CASSQTGTRGDTQYF; DNA: TGTGCCAGCAGCCAAACCGGGACTAGAGGAGATACGCAGTATTTT
V: TRBV19; size: NA; J: TRBJ2-3; D: NA; CDR3: CASSRRGPAGVALDTQYF; DNA: TGTGCCAGTAGTCGCAGGGGGCCCGCGGGAGTAGCGCTAGATACGCAGTATTTT
V: TRBV28; size: NA; J: TRBJ2-1; D: NA; CDR3: CASSPTGRIDRQFF; DNA: TGTGCCAGCAGTCCCACGGGTCGGATCGATCGGCAGTTCTTC
V: TRBV18; size: NA; J: TRBJ2-7; D: NA; CDR3: CASSPFMGDGEQYF; DNA: TGTGCCAGCTCCCCCTTCATGGGGGACGGGGAGCAGTACTTC
V: TRBV28; size: NA; J: TRBJ1-4; D: NA; CDR3: CASTTQVRRLKLFF; DNA: TGTGCCAGCACAACACAGGTCCGGAGATTAAAACTGTTTTTT
V: TRBV30; size: NA; J: TRBJ2-4; D: TRBD2; CDR3: CAWSPGLAGEGGIQYF; DNA: TGTGCCTGGAGCCCGGGACTAGCGGGAGAAGGGGGCATTCAGTACTTC
V: TRBV28; size: NA; J: TRBJ2-2; D: NA; CDR3: CATSRGDTGELFF; DNA: TGTGCCACCTCCAGGGGCGACACCGGGGAGCTGTTTTTT
V: TRBV4-1; size: NA; J: TRBJ1-5; D: NA; CDR3: CASSQPITRGRNQPQHF; DNA: TGCGCCAGCAGCCAACCGATAACCCGGGGCCGCAATCAGCCCCAGCATTTT
V: TRBV6-1; size: NA; J: TRBJ2-5; D: NA; CDR3: CASSRTPQETQYF; DNA: TGTGCCAGCAGCAGGACGCCTCAAGAGACCCAGTACTTC
V: TRBV7-6; size: once; J: TRBJ2-3; D: NA; CDR3: CASSLGGNTDTQYF; DNA: TGTGCCAGCAGCTTAGGGGGGAACACAGATACGCAGTATTTT
V: TRBV5-1; size: NA; J: TRBJ2-3; D: NA; CDR3: CASSRGVRQGGDTQYF; DNA: TGCGCCAGCAGCCGAGGGGTAAGGCAGGGTGGAGATACGCAGTATTTT
V: TRBV15; size: NA; J: TRBJ2-1; D: NA; CDR3: CATSRDYISATKLDNEQFF; DNA: TGTGCCACCAGCAGAGATTATATTAGCGCCACTAAGCTAGACAATGAGCAGTTCTTC
V: TRBV2; size: NA; J: TRBJ2-3; D: TRBD2; CDR3: CASSVLASGTDTQYF; DNA: TGTGCCAGCAGTGTCTTGGCTAGCGGAACAGATACGCAGTATTTT
V: TRBV2; size: NA; J: TRBJ2-6; D: NA; CDR3: CASRDDRSGANVLTF; DNA: TGTGCCAGCAGAGACGACAGATCCGGGGCCAACGTCCTGACTTTC